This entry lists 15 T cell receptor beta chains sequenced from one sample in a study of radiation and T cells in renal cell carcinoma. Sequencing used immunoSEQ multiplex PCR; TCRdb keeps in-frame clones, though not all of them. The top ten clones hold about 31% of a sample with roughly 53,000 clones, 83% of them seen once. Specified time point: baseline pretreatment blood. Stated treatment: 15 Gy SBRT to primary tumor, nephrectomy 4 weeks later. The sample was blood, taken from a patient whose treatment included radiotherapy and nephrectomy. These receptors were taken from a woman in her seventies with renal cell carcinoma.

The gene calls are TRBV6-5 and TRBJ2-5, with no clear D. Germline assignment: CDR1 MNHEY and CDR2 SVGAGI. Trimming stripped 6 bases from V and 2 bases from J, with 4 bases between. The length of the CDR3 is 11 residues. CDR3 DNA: TGTGCCAGCAGAGGGCAAGAGACCCAGTACTTC. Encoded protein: CASRGQETQYF.

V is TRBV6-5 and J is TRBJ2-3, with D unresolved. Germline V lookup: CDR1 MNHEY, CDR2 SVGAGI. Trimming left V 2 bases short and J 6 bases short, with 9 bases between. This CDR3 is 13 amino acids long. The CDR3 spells CASSYLPWDTQYF. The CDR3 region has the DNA TGTGCCAGCAGTTACCTCCCCTGGGATACGCAGTATTTT.

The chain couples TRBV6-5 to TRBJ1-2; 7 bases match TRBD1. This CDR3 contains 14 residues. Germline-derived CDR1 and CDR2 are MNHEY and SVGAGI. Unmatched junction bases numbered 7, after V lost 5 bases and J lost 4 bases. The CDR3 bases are TGTGCCAGCAGTAACAGGGGTATTAGCTATGGCTACACCTTC. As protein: CASSNRGISYGYTF.

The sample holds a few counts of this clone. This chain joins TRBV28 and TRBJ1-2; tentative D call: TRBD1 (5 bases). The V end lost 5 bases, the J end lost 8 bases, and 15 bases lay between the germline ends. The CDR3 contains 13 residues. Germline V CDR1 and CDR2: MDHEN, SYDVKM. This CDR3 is CASSLRDLRGYTF. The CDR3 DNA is TGTGCCAGCAGTCTCAGGGACTTGAGAGGCTACACCTTC.

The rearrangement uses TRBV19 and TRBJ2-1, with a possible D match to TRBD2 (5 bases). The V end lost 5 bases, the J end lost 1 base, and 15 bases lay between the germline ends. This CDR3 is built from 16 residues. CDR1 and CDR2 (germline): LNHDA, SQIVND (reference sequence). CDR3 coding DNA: TGTGCCAGTAGTCCGATAGGAGCGGAGTCCTACAATGAGCAGTTCTTC. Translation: CASSPIGAESYNEQFF.

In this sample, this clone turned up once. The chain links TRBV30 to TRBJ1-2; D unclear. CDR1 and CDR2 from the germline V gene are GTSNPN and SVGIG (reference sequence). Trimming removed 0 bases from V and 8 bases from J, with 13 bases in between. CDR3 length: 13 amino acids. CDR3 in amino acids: CAWSVGREAGYTF. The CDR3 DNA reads TGTGCCTGGAGTGTAGGGCGGGAGGCCGGCTACACCTTC.

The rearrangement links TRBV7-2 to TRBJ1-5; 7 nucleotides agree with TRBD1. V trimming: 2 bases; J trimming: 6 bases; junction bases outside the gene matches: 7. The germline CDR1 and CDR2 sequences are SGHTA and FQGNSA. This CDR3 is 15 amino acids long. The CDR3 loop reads CASSLIAQGFQPQHF. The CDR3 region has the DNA TGTGCCAGCAGCTTAATCGCACAGGGGTTTCAGCCCCAGCATTTT. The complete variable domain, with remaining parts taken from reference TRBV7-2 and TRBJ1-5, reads GAGVSQSPSNKVTEKGKDVELRCDPISGHTALYWYRQSLGQGLEFLIYFQGNSAPDKSGLPSDRFSAERTGGSVSTLTIQRTQQEDSAVYLCASSLIAQGFQPQHFGDGTRLSIL.

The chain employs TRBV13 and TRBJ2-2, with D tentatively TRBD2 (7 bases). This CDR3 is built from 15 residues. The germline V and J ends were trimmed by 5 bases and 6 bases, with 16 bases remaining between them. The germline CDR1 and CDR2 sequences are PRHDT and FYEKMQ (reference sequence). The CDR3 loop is CASSLRGGRAGELFF. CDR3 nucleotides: TGTGCCAGCAGCCTCAGGGGCGGGAGAGCCGGGGAGCTGTTTTTT.

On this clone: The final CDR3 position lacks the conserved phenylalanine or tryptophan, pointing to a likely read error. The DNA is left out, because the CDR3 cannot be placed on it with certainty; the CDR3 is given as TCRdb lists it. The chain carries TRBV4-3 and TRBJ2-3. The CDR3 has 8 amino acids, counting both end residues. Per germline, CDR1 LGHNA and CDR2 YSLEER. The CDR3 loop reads CASIGFIG.

CDR3 in DNA: TGTGCCATCAGGTCCGAGGGCTCCTACAATGAGCAGTTCTTC. Its protein is CAIRSEGSYNEQFF. This sequence joins TRBV10-3 and TRBJ2-1, with D perhaps TRBD2 (5 bases). The germline V gene encodes CDR1 ENHRY and CDR2 SYGVKD. This CDR3 spans 14 amino acids. V was cut by 6 bases and J by 0 bases, with 9 bases left in between.

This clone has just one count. The CDR3 spells CASSQVLGGANEQFF. The CDR3 coding sequence is TGCGCCAGCAGCCAAGTTCTCGGGGGGGCCAATGAGCAGTTCTTC. The chain links TRBV4-1 to TRBJ2-1, with TRBD2 identical over 8 bases. The CDR3 sequence is 15 residues long. Germline V gene lookup returns CDR1 MGHRA and CDR2 YSYEKL. V was clipped by 1 base and J by 6 bases; unmatched bases: 5.

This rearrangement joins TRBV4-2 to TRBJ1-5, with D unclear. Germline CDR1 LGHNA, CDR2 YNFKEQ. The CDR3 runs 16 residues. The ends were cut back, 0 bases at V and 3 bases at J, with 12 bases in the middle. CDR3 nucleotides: TGTGCCAGCAGCCAAGATGACGGACGACACAATCAGCCCCAGCATTTT. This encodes CASSQDDGRHNQPQHF.

The CDR3 region has the DNA TGTGCCAGCAGCCAAAGCGAGGGGAGCTCCTACGAGCAGTACTTC. It yields the protein CASSQSEGSSYEQYF. The chain is built from TRBV11-3 and TRBJ2-7, with D possibly being TRBD1 or TRBD2 (5 bases each). V lost 5 bases, J lost 0 bases, and 14 bases lay in between. Germline CDR1 reads SGHNT; CDR2 reads YENEEA. The CDR3 covers 15 residues.

In DNA, the CDR3 is TGTGCCAGCAGCGATCGATGGGATACGCAGTATTTT. The encoded protein is CASSDRWDTQYF. J is TRBJ2-3 and V is TRBV7-6; no reliable D call. The CDR3 spans 12 residues. Per the germline V gene, CDR1 is SGHVS and CDR2 is FNYEAQ. Between the trimmed V and J ends, which lost 5 bases and 6 bases, there was a span of 9 bases.

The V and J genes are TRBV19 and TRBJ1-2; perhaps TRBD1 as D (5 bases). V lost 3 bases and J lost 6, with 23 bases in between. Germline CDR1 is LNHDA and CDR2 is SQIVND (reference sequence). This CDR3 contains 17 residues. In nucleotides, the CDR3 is TGTGCCAGTAGTATTTATAGTAGGGCAGGGAGGCGGCATGGCTACACCTTC. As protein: CASSIYSRAGRRHGYTF.